This entry lists 32 T cell receptor beta chains sequenced from one sample in a study of blood T cell repertoires in COVID-19. The protocol was immunoSEQ multiplex PCR, while the TCRdb copy is restricted to in-frame clones and leaves out a portion. The sample lists 250,000 to 300,000 clones, almost 90% seen once, with about 11% in the top ten. Sequencing was carried out using peripheral blood. The receptors derive from a woman aged 30 to 39 with COVID-19, enrolled during active disease.

The chain links TRBV2 to TRBJ1-2, with unresolved D. The germline V and J ends were trimmed by 2 bases and 1 base, with 8 bases remaining between them. From germline, CDR1 is SNHLY and CDR2 FYNNEI. This CDR3 has 14 residues. CDR3 loop: CASSETQVNYGYTF. In nucleotides, the CDR3 is TGTGCCAGCAGTGAAACCCAGGTTAACTATGGCTACACCTTC.

This chain links TRBV9 with TRBJ1-1; 9 positions match TRBD1. The CDR3 loop spans 16 amino acids. Trimming removed 2 bases from V and 6 bases from J; junction bases left unmatched: 11. Germline V gives CDR1 SGDLS, CDR2 YYNGEE. CDR3 sequence (DNA): TGTGCCAGCAGCGTGGGACGGGACAGGGAATTCGCTGAAGCTTTCTTT. Translation gives CASSVGRDREFAEAFF.

The chain is built from TRBV5-1 and TRBJ2-3, with TRBD2 matching 9 bases. Germline values: CDR1 SGHRS, CDR2 YFSETQ. The CDR3 has 16 amino acids. With 3 bases clipped from V and 0 bases from J, the junction kept 5 bases outside the gene matches. CDR3 DNA: TGCGCCAGCAGCTGGACTAGCGCGTCTAGCACAGATACGCAGTATTTT. Translating it yields CASSWTSASSTDTQYF.

This clone turned up a few times. V and J are TRBV6-4 and TRBJ2-7, with a weak D call TRBD2 (5 bases). The CDR3 length is 15 residues. CDR1 is MRHNA, CDR2 SNTAGT, per germline. V was trimmed by 4 bases and J by 4 bases, leaving 17 bases between them. The CDR3 DNA sequence: TGTGCCAGCAGTGTTTCGGGGAGCTCCTCTTACGAGCAGTACTTC. This sequence encodes CASSVSGSSSYEQYF.

The CDR3 is CASSVDSPGGPLNEQFF. The CDR3 coding sequence is TGTGCCAGCAGCGTAGATTCCCCGGGAGGGCCCCTGAATGAGCAGTTCTTC. This rearrangement joins TRBV9 to TRBJ2-1; TRBD2 aligns across 8 bases. V shed 0 bases and J 7 bases; nucleotides not matched to a gene: 12. The germline gives CDR1 SGDLS, CDR2 YYNGEE. The CDR3 runs to 17 residues. The complete variable domain, with remaining parts taken from reference TRBV9 and TRBJ2-1, reads DSGVTQTPKHLITATGQRVTLRCSPRSGDLSVYWYQQSLDQGLQFLIQYYNGEERAKGNILERFSAQQFPDLHSELNLSSLELGDSALYFCASSVDSPGGPLNEQFFGPGTRLTVL.

This rearrangement joins TRBV28 to TRBJ2-7; 11 bases line up with TRBD1. Germline V CDR1 and CDR2: MDHEN, SYDVKM. There are 18 residues in the CDR3. The V segment lost 7 bases and the J segment 3 bases; nucleotides outside the gene matches: 17. This CDR3 reads CASTTGTGGSDSDYEQYF. The CDR3 DNA follows: TGTGCCAGCACCACCGGGACAGGGGGTTCGGACTCCGACTACGAGCAGTACTTC.

V and J are TRBV28 and TRBJ1-4; 7 positions match TRBD1. There are 15 residues in the CDR3. Per the germline V gene, CDR1 is MDHEN and CDR2 is SYDVKM. Unmatched junction bases numbered 9, after V lost 6 bases and J lost 5 bases. The CDR3 DNA sequence: TGTGCCAGCAGCCCGGGCGACAGGGAGAATGAAAAACTGTTTTTT. This gives the protein CASSPGDRENEKLFF. Using reference TRBV28 and TRBJ1-4 for the parts outside the CDR3, the full variable domain is DVKVTQSSRYLVKRTGEKVFLECVQDMDHENMFWYRQDPGLGLRLIYFSYDVKMKEKGDIPEGYSVSREKKERFSLILESASTNQTSMYLCASSPGDRENEKLFFGSGTQLSVL.

Notes on this clone: An end of the junction differs from the germline gene, which may be a read error. The genes are TRBV5-1 and TRBJ2-7, with D possibly being TRBD2 (5 bases). Germline loops: CDR1 SGHRS, CDR2 YFSETQ. The CDR3 has 16 amino acids. Written as DNA, the CDR3 is TGTGCCAGCAGCTTGGCCAGCGGTCTCGCCTCCTACGAGCAGTACTTC. Its protein product is CASSLASGLASYEQYF.

The chain uses TRBV3-1 (or the pseudogene TRBV3-2) and TRBJ2-2, with 7 bases matching TRBD1. V dropped 2 bases and J dropped 3; count of bases not matched to a gene: 6. This CDR3 is 16 amino acids long. Germline CDR1 is LGHDT and CDR2 is YNNKEL (reference sequence). CDR3 sequence reads: CASSQLTGQYTGELFF. Here the CDR3 DNA reads TGTGCCAGCAGCCAATTAACGGGACAGTACACCGGGGAGCTGTTTTTT.

The chain links TRBV5-6 to TRBJ1-2; D is unresolved. Trimming left V 2 bases short and J 7 bases short, with 15 bases between. Germline-derived CDR1 and CDR2 are SGHDT and YYEEEE. The CDR3 consists of 14 residues. Here the CDR3 DNA reads TGTGCCAGCAGCTTTCTTCGGGGTTCGGCTGGCTACACCTTC. This translates into CASSFLRGSAGYTF.

This clone was observed a handful of times. This rearrangement joins TRBV6-6 to TRBJ1-3, with D perhaps matching TRBD1 (6 bases). The germline V gene has CDR1 MNHNY and CDR2 SVGAGI (reference sequence). V was clipped by 10 bases and J by 2 bases, with 12 bases between them. The CDR3 covers 13 residues. The CDR3 sequence is CATREGAGNTIYF. The CDR3, as DNA: TGTGCCACCCGGGAGGGGGCTGGAAACACCATATATTTT.

The rearrangement joins TRBV19 to TRBJ2-7, with TRBD2 matching 8 bases. V shed 7 bases, J shed 7 bases, and the junction held 15 bases outside the gene matches. Germline V lookup: CDR1 LNHDA, CDR2 SQIVND (reference sequence). This CDR3 spans 15 amino acids. CDR3 loop: CASNSQGAGAREQYF. CDR3 coding DNA: TGTGCCAGTAATTCCCAGGGAGCGGGAGCGAGGGAGCAGTACTTC.

This chain links TRBV7-8 with TRBJ2-1; TRBD2 aligns across 7 bases. J lost 0 bases, V lost 3 bases, and 5 bases had no gene match. There are 16 residues in the CDR3. The germline V gene encodes CDR1 SGHVS and CDR2 FQNEAQ. The CDR3, as DNA: TGTGCCAGCAGCTTGGCGAGCGGGGACTCCTACAATGAGCAGTTCTTC. This gives the protein CASSLASGDSYNEQFF.

V is TRBV5-1 and J is TRBJ1-1; 9 nucleotides match TRBD1. CDR1 and CDR2 (germline): SGHRS, YFSETQ. The J segment lost 4 bases and the V segment lost 4 bases, leaving 8 bases of the junction unmatched. The CDR3 length is 15 residues. CDR3: CASSVQGAPGTEAFF. The CDR3 DNA is TGCGCCAGCAGCGTACAGGGGGCGCCTGGCACTGAAGCTTTCTTT. Together with reference TRBV5-1 and TRBJ1-1, the CDR3 gives the full variable domain: KAGVTQTPRYLIKTRGQQVTLSCSPISGHRSVSWYQQTPGQGLQFLFEYFSETQRNKGNFPGRFSGRQFSNSRSEMNVSTLELGDSALYLCASSVQGAPGTEAFFGQGTRLTVV.

This clone appeared a single time. The rearrangement links TRBV6-5 to TRBJ2-2; 8 bases are a match to TRBD2. Germline CDR1 and CDR2: MNHEY and SVGAGI. The CDR3 sequence is 15 residues long. V shed 7 bases and J 7 bases; nucleotides not matched to a gene: 11. The CDR3 DNA sequence: TGTGCCAGCACCCGGGGGGGCAGGGCGAGCGGGGAGCTGTTTTTT. This gives the protein CASTRGGRASGELFF.

The chain couples TRBV30 to TRBJ1-5; D not certain. V was trimmed by 5 bases and J by 0 bases, leaving 8 bases between them. CDR1 is GTSNPN, CDR2 SVGIG, per germline (reference sequence). The CDR3 runs to 13 residues. CDR3 nucleotide sequence: TGTGCCTGGGGCCTAGATAGCAATCAGCCCCAGCATTTT. This sequence encodes CAWGLDSNQPQHF.

The chain links TRBV19 to TRBJ2-7, with TRBD2 identical over 13 bases. After removal of 5 bases from V and 6 bases from J, the junction contained 7 bases not matched to a gene. This CDR3 has 15 residues. Germline CDR1 reads LNHDA; CDR2 reads SQIVND (reference sequence). CDR3 in amino acids: CASSASLAGGGEQYF. Here the CDR3 DNA reads TGTGCCAGTAGTGCATCACTAGCGGGAGGGGGCGAGCAGTACTTC.

The table lists this clone with a few counts. V and J are TRBV24-1 and TRBJ1-1; D gene uncertain. Germline lookup yields CDR1 KGHDR and CDR2 SFDVKD. CDR3 length equals 14 residues. V was pared by 3 bases and J by 1 base, with 8 bases between. The CDR3 reads CATSDPLGNTEAFF. The DNA of the CDR3 is TGTGCCACCAGTGATCCCCTCGGGAACACTGAAGCTTTCTTT.

J is TRBJ1-5 and V is TRBV21-1; no check of the table's D call, TRBD1, against the DNA was made. TRBV21-1 corresponds to a pseudogene. The CDR3 totals 15 residues. The CDR3 nucleotides read TGTGCCACCGGACATTGGGGCAGGGGGGTTCAGCCCCAGCATTTT. Its protein is CATGHWGRGVQPQHF.

Written as DNA, the CDR3 is TGTGCCTGGAGCGAGGGACAGGGGGTTTCCCAGTACTTC. Translation: CAWSEGQGVSQYF. V and J are TRBV30 and TRBJ2-4; TRBD1 matches 11 bases. CDR3 size: 13 residues. CDR1 and CDR2 from the germline V gene are GTSNPN and SVGIG (reference sequence). V shed 3 bases, J shed 13 bases, and the junction held 8 bases outside the gene matches.

The V gene is TRBV4-1, the J gene TRBJ2-1, with 7 bases aligning to TRBD2. The germline V gene encodes CDR1 MGHRA and CDR2 YSYEKL. V lost 4 bases to trimming and J lost 6 bases; unmatched junction nucleotides: 3. The CDR3 totals 13 residues. CDR3 amino acids: CASSPRLANEQFF. CDR3 bases: TGCGCCAGCAGCCCCAGACTAGCCAATGAGCAGTTCTTC.

This chain uses TRBV27 with TRBJ1-1; D gene unclear. The CDR3 covers 13 residues. V lost 4 bases and J 1 base, leaving 7 bases between the germline ends. Per the germline V gene, CDR1 is MNHEY and CDR2 is SMNVEV (reference sequence). In nucleotides, the CDR3 is TGTGCCAGCAGTTATCGAGGGAACACTGAAGCTTTCTTT. Its protein is CASSYRGNTEAFF.

The chain uses TRBV25-1 and TRBJ2-2; the D gene is possibly TRBD2 (5 bases). Trimming took off 7 bases at V and 6 bases at J, with 12 bases between the two ends. Germline V gene sequence: CDR1 MGHDK, CDR2 SYGVNS. This CDR3 is 13 amino acids long. The CDR3 reads CASTSLASGELFF. CDR3 nucleotides: TGTGCCAGCACCTCTCTAGCTTCCGGGGAGCTGTTTTTT. Full variable domain (missing parts from reference TRBV25-1 and TRBJ2-2): EADIYQTPRYLVIGTGKKITLECSQTMGHDKMYWYQQDPGMELHLIHYSYGVNSTEKGDLSSESTVSRIRTEHFPLTLESARPSHTSQYLCASTSLASGELFFGEGSRLTVL.

The V and J genes are TRBV2 and TRBJ1-1, with TRBD1 identical over 9 bases. V dropped 6 bases and J dropped 6; count of bases not matched to a gene: 17. CDR1 and CDR2 from the germline V gene are SNHLY and FYNNEI. CDR3 size: 17 residues. The CDR3 bases are TGTGCCAGCAGGGGGGGGACAGGGAAGGGAAGGACCCCTGAAGCTTTCTTT. It is translated as CASRGGTGKGRTPEAFF.

The V call is TRBV15, the J call TRBJ2-4; 10 nucleotides match TRBD2. The germline gives CDR1 LNHNV, CDR2 YYDKDF (reference sequence). The CDR3 has 20 residues. V gave up 1 base and J gave up 6 bases; unmatched junction bases: 18. The CDR3 DNA is TGTGCCACCAGCAGAGGTAGCCTAGCGGGAGTTTCGGCAACAGGAAACATTCAGTACTTC. It yields the protein CATSRGSLAGVSATGNIQYF.

The V and J genes are TRBV4-1 and TRBJ2-3; 8 bases are shared with TRBD2. Germline CDR1 and CDR2: MGHRA and YSYEKL. The trim removed 4 bases at V and 6 bases at J, leaving 12 bases unmatched. The CDR3 has 16 amino acids. The CDR3 reads CASSPILSGEADTQYF. In nucleotides, the CDR3 is TGCGCCAGCAGCCCTATCCTTAGCGGGGAGGCGGATACGCAGTATTTT.

The CDR3: CASSYPPGQGTDTQYF. DNA for the CDR3: TGTGCCAGCAGTTACCCCCCGGGACAGGGGACAGATACGCAGTATTTT. The genes are TRBV6-2 or TRBV6-3 and TRBJ2-3; 10 bases are shared with TRBD1. The V gene end was trimmed by 2 bases and the J gene end by 3 bases; junction bases not matched to a gene: 5. Germline CDR1 is MNHEY and CDR2 is SVGEGT. The CDR3 has 16 amino acids.

The gene calls are TRBV6-4 and TRBJ2-7; the D gene is possibly TRBD1 (5 bases). Trimming removed 6 bases from V and 6 bases from J, with 15 bases in between. The CDR3 spans 13 residues. Germline assignment: CDR1 MRHNA and CDR2 SNTAGT. CDR3 coding DNA: TGTGCCAGCAGCGCCGAACCAGGGTTCGAGCAGTACTTC. Protein product: CASSAEPGFEQYF.

V usage is TRBV6-2 or TRBV6-3 and J usage is TRBJ2-1; 13 bases line up with TRBD2. The junction had 3 bases not matched to a gene; V was cut back by 5 bases and J by 2 bases. This CDR3 region has 16 residues. Germline V gene data show CDR1 as MNHEY and CDR2 as SVGEGT. CDR3 in amino acids: CASSRTSGGPYNEQFF. In nucleotides, the CDR3 is TGTGCCAGCAGTCGGACTAGCGGGGGCCCCTACAATGAGCAGTTCTTC.

The gene calls are TRBV19 and TRBJ2-1, with 12 positions matching TRBD2. This CDR3 comprises 15 residues. The germline gives CDR1 LNHDA, CDR2 SQIVND (reference sequence). Trimming took 7 bases from V and 8 from J; bases not matched to a gene: 9. This chain's CDR3 is CASKPGLAGGDEQFF. CDR3 nucleotides: TGTGCCAGTAAGCCGGGACTAGCGGGTGGGGATGAGCAGTTCTTC.

The V and J genes are TRBV30 and TRBJ2-5, with a possible D match to TRBD1 (8 bases). V was trimmed by 2 bases and J by 2 bases, leaving 12 bases between them. The germline V gene encodes CDR1 GTSNPN and CDR2 SVGIG (reference sequence). CDR3 size: 14 residues. CDR3 bases: TGTGCCTGGAGTCAACAGGGGGGGCAAGAGACCCAGTACTTC. Its protein is CAWSQQGGQETQYF.

The chain recombines TRBV11-3 with TRBJ2-5; 9 nucleotides match TRBD1. Germline values: CDR1 SGHNT, CDR2 YENEEA. The CDR3 contains 16 residues. The junction had 6 bases not matched to a gene; V was cut back by 2 bases and J by 2 bases. For the CDR3, the DNA is TGTGCCAGCAGCTTATCCCGGACAGGGGCGCAAGAGACCCAGTACTTC. Protein product: CASSLSRTGAQETQYF.